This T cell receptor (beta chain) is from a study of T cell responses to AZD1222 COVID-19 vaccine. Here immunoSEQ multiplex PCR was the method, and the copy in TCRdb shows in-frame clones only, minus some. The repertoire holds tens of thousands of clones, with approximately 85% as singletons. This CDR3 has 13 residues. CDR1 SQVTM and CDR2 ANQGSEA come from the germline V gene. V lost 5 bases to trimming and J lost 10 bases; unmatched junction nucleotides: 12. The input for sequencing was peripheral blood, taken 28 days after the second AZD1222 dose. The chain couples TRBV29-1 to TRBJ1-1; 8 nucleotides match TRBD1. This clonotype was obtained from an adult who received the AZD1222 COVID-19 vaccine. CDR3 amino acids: CSVSGGLSGGAFF. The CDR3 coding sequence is TGCAGCGTTTCAGGGGGCCTGTCGGGTGGAGCTTTCTTT.